These 20 T cell receptor beta chains were sequenced from one sample in a study of blood T cell repertoires in COVID-19. Clones were read by immunoSEQ multiplex PCR, and TCRdb kept only the in-frame ones, dropping some. The sample lists roughly 150,000 clones; 80% to 90% were seen once. Sample: peripheral blood. The origin of the receptors is a woman of 80 years or more with acute or convalescent COVID-19.

This sequence joins TRBV19 and TRBJ1-5; 7 bases are shared with TRBD1. Germline V gene data show CDR1 as LNHDA and CDR2 as SQIVND (reference sequence). This CDR3 region has 17 residues. Germline trimming cut 5 bases from V and 8 bases from J; bases unmatched to any gene: 18. The CDR3 sequence: CASSAPPGQTLRKPQHF. CDR3 bases: TGTGCCAGTAGTGCCCCTCCGGGACAGACCCTTCGTAAGCCCCAGCATTTT.

This clone came up once. Different DNA sequences within this sample yield the same CDR3. The genes are TRBV6-1 and TRBJ2-1; the match to TRBD2 covers 10 bases. The junction had 4 bases not matched to a gene; V was cut back by 2 bases and J by 0 bases. CDR3 length: 17 amino acids. Germline lookup yields CDR1 MNHNS and CDR2 SASEGT. The CDR3 DNA reads as TGTGCCAGCAGTGAATCCCCTAGCGGGGGCTCCTACAATGAGCAGTTCTTC. Its protein product is CASSESPSGGSYNEQFF.

The chain employs TRBV5-1 and TRBJ2-7, with 7 bases identical to TRBD2. The CDR3 is 14 amino acids. Germline CDR1 reads SGHRS; CDR2 reads YFSETQ. The V segment lost 3 bases and the J segment 0 bases; nucleotides outside the gene matches: 3. This CDR3 reads CASSWGGYSYEQYF. Here the CDR3 DNA reads TGCGCCAGCAGCTGGGGGGGATACTCCTACGAGCAGTACTTC.

This chain links TRBV7-9 with TRBJ2-1; possibly TRBD2 for D (7 bases). This CDR3 has 12 residues. Germline V gene lookup returns CDR1 SEHNR and CDR2 FQNEAQ (reference sequence). Trimming left V 8 bases short and J 7 bases short, with 12 bases between. In DNA form, the CDR3 reads TGTGCCAGCTTAGAGGGGGGGAATGAGCAGTTCTTC. Its protein is CASLEGGNEQFF.

The gene calls are TRBV7-2 and TRBJ1-1, with 7 nucleotides matching TRBD1. The CDR3 is 13 amino acids. Germline V CDR1 and CDR2: SGHTA, FQGNSA. After removal of 3 bases from V and 11 bases from J, the junction contained 9 bases not matched to a gene. The CDR3 sequence: CASSLTGPTRAFF. CDR3 nucleotides: TGTGCCAGCAGCTTGACAGGGCCCACGAGGGCTTTCTTT.

This clone was observed a single time. The gene calls are TRBV6-6 and TRBJ2-1, with D possibly being TRBD2 (6 bases). Trimming stripped 3 bases from V and 9 bases from J, with 15 bases between. The CDR3 has 14 residues. Germline CDR1 reads MNHNY; CDR2 reads SVGAGI (reference sequence). CDR3 DNA: TGTGCCAGCAGTTATTCTCCGGGAGTAGGTGAGCAGTTCTTC. Its translation is CASSYSPGVGEQFF.

The V gene is TRBV3-1 (or the pseudogene TRBV3-2), the J gene TRBJ2-1; 11 bases are shared with TRBD2. The CDR3 is 15 amino acids. Germline V gene data show CDR1 as LGHDT and CDR2 as YNNKEL (reference sequence). The trim removed 4 bases at V and 7 bases at J, leaving 6 bases unmatched. The CDR3 sequence is CASSLSGRAGNEQFF. The CDR3 DNA reads TGTGCCAGCAGCCTTAGCGGGAGGGCCGGAAATGAGCAGTTCTTC.

The chain has TRBV5-4 and TRBJ1-6, with a tentative D call TRBD1 (5 bases). This CDR3 region has 14 residues. The germline CDR1 and CDR2 sequences are SGHNT and YYREEE (reference sequence). V lost 6 bases to trimming and J lost 9 bases, with 16 bases between them. DNA of the CDR3: TGTGCCAGCACCACCGGGACTATAGGTTCACCCCTCCACTTT. This sequence encodes CASTTGTIGSPLHF.

The chain employs TRBV28 and TRBJ1-4, with D possibly being TRBD1 (5 bases). Germline V gene data show CDR1 as MDHEN and CDR2 as SYDVKM. The ends were cut back, 6 bases at V and 0 bases at J, with 11 bases in the middle. The CDR3 contains 15 residues. Here the CDR3 reads CASSRLTATNEKLFF. In DNA form, the CDR3 reads TGTGCCAGCAGCCGGCTGACAGCAACTAATGAAAAACTGTTTTTT. Supplemented by reference TRBV28 and TRBJ1-4, the full variable domain reads DVKVTQSSRYLVKRTGEKVFLECVQDMDHENMFWYRQDPGLGLRLIYFSYDVKMKEKGDIPEGYSVSREKKERFSLILESASTNQTSMYLCASSRLTATNEKLFFGSGTQLSVL.

The chain is built from TRBV6-5 and TRBJ2-7; D is perhaps TRBD1 (6 bases). CDR3 size: 15 residues. Per the germline V gene, CDR1 is MNHEY and CDR2 is SVGAGI. V lost 0 bases, J lost 7 bases, and 16 bases lay in between. The CDR3 DNA follows: TGTGCCAGCAGTTACTCGAGCGGCAGGGGTTCTGAGCAGTACTTC. This translates into CASSYSSGRGSEQYF.

CDR3 sequence (DNA): TGTGCCAGCAGTCAAGGGAGACCGAGCAATCAGCCCCAGCATTTT. This codes for CASSQGRPSNQPQHF. The J gene is TRBJ1-5, the V gene TRBV27, with no clear D. CDR1 and CDR2 (germline): MNHEY, SMNVEV (reference sequence). With 5 bases removed from V and 1 base from J, the gap between germline ends came to 12 bases. The CDR3 covers 15 residues.

The CDR3 region has the DNA TGCAGCGCCGGGGACTCAAAAGAGACCCAGTACTTC. Its protein product is CSAGDSKETQYF. The chain combines TRBV29-1 with TRBJ2-5; a weak D match, TRBD2 (6 bases). The CDR3 is 12 amino acids. The germline V gene has CDR1 SQVTM and CDR2 ANQGSEA. V was shortened by 7 bases and J by 3 bases, with 12 bases between the two germline ends.

The chain employs TRBV5-1 and TRBJ2-1; possibly TRBD2 for D (6 bases). Trimming left V 2 bases short and J 0 bases short, with 12 bases between. Germline V gene lookup returns CDR1 SGHRS and CDR2 YFSETQ. The length of the CDR3 is 16 residues. For the CDR3, the DNA is TGCGCCAGCAGCTTAGTAGCGGCAAGCTCCTACAATGAGCAGTTCTTC. Translating gives CASSLVAASSYNEQFF. Using reference TRBV5-1 and TRBJ2-1 for the parts outside the CDR3, the full variable domain is KAGVTQTPRYLIKTRGQQVTLSCSPISGHRSVSWYQQTPGQGLQFLFEYFSETQRNKGNFPGRFSGRQFSNSRSEMNVSTLELGDSALYLCASSLVAASSYNEQFFGPGTRLTVL.

This clone was picked up one time. This rearrangement joins TRBV7-6 to TRBJ1-1; possible D gene TRBD1, 6 bases. The V end was cut by 5 bases, the J end by 2 bases, with 9 bases between. There are 13 residues in the CDR3. Germline values: CDR1 SGHVS, CDR2 FNYEAQ. The CDR3 reads CASSTRGNTEAFF. The CDR3 DNA reads as TGTGCCAGCAGCACCAGGGGAAACACTGAAGCTTTCTTT.

The rearrangement links TRBV2 to TRBJ1-2, with D possibly matching TRBD1 (5 bases). V was cut by 2 bases and J by 2 bases, with 6 bases left in between. Germline loops: CDR1 SNHLY, CDR2 FYNNEI. The CDR3 has 13 amino acids. The CDR3, as DNA: TGTGCCAGCAGTGAATGGGGCAACTATGGCTACACCTTC. This encodes CASSEWGNYGYTF.

The chain uses TRBV19 and TRBJ2-2, with a tentative D call TRBD1 (6 bases). Germline CDR1 and CDR2: LNHDA and SQIVND (reference sequence). The CDR3 totals 11 residues. Trimming took 9 bases from V and 6 from J, leaving 8 bases between them. The CDR3 here is CASHRAGELFF. In DNA, the CDR3 is TGTGCCAGCCACAGGGCCGGGGAGCTGTTTTTT.

This clone was found a few times. The gene calls are TRBV4-1 and TRBJ2-1; 9 bases line up with TRBD2. The V segment lost 0 bases and the J segment 8 bases; nucleotides outside the gene matches: 8. This CDR3 is built from 16 residues. Germline V gene lookup returns CDR1 MGHRA and CDR2 YSYEKL. CDR3 in DNA: TGCGCCAGCAGCCAAGATAAGACTAGCGGAGAGGATGAGCAGTTCTTC. Translation: CASSQDKTSGEDEQFF.

The chain recombines TRBV3-1 (or the pseudogene TRBV3-2) with TRBJ2-1; 9 bases align to TRBD2. Per the germline V gene, CDR1 is LGHDT and CDR2 is YNNKEL (reference sequence). The V and J ends lost 1 base and 8 bases, in that order; junction bases with no gene match: 6. This CDR3 is built from 15 residues. This chain's CDR3 is CASSQGAGGWDEQFF. Written as DNA, the CDR3 is TGTGCCAGCAGCCAAGGAGCGGGGGGTTGGGATGAGCAGTTCTTC.

The chain links TRBV19 to TRBJ1-1, with 9 bases identical to TRBD1. From germline, CDR1 is LNHDA and CDR2 SQIVND (reference sequence). V shed 8 bases and J 4 bases; nucleotides not matched to a gene: 5. This CDR3 region has 13 residues. CDR3 nucleotide sequence: TGTGCCAGTGGGACAGGGCGATCCACTGAAGCTTTCTTT. This translates into CASGTGRSTEAFF.

This clone was detected only once. This chain connects TRBV5-4 to TRBJ1-1, with 7 bases aligning to TRBD1. The CDR3 is made up of 14 amino acids. CDR1 is SGHNT and CDR2 is YYREEE in the germline V gene (reference sequence). J gave up 1 base and V 5 bases, and 5 bases lay outside the gene matches. CDR3 residues: CASRIRDRNTEAFF. The CDR3 DNA is TGTGCCAGCAGAATTCGGGACAGGAACACTGAAGCTTTCTTT.